The T cell receptor (beta chain) described here comes from a study of cytomegalovirus exposure and HLA in healthy donors. Whole-study findings and limits: Later work showed greater clonal expansion in HLA-associated TCR beta chains than in equally common others.

Trimming cost V 4 bases and J 10 bases; bases outside gene matches: 3. The germline gives CDR1 SNHLY, CDR2 FYNNEI. The CDR3 covers 12 residues. The PCR contained 60 Vbeta and 13 Jbeta primers. Authors' processing steps: Later, tens of millions of unique TCR beta chains were counted in an analysis, and some 10 million of them were shared. The method was immunoSEQ multiplex PCR; TCRdb's version includes in-frame clones alone and lacks a portion of them. The V and J calls and clone size come from that table; D and trimming were worked out from the DNA. The table for this sample gives more than 45,000 clones. With respect to this clone: Antigen specificity is unknown.

The receptor's source is a woman in her twenties or thirties in good health and CMV-seropositive. The V gene is TRBV2, the J gene TRBJ2-1, with TRBD2 identical over 8 bases. Sequenced material: PBMCs. The CDR3 DNA sequence: TGTGCCAGCAGTGTAATAGCGGGGGAGCAGTTCTTC. Its translation is CASSVIAGEQFF.